This T cell receptor beta chain is from a study of human T cells and chemical hapten exposure. This clonotype was observed at least ten times. No antigen is known for it. Time point defined: patch test 1, 2 weeks after DPC sensitization. The treatment was: therapeutic diphenylcyclopropenone sensitization with weekly scalp DPC. The total RNA was obtained from whole blood that was not fractionated. With 5 bases clipped from V and 4 bases from J, the junction kept 5 bases outside the gene matches. The CDR3 sequence is 15 residues long. Study results and caveats: There were significantly more large CDR3 similarity clusters among expanded TCRs than among controls. Alopecia in all donors means immunity may differ from healthy individuals.

Individual cDNA molecules in this library carried unique molecular identifiers. Per the original methods: Samples had a median of around 94,000 TCRs, ranging roughly 23,224 to 690,600. TCRdb reprocessed the RACE reads via MiXCR and lists one record per CDR3 protein. For this entry, the V and J calls and clone size follow TCRdb and not the study's own pipeline. The table shows some 43,000 distinct CDR3 sequences, with over 3.5% occurring only once. This TCR was recovered from a man aged 45-65 years with alopecia areata. Some clones in this sample may be carry-over from other donors' samples. The sample consisted of whole blood, taken in connection with sensitization to the hapten diphenylcyclopropenone (DPC). This chain joins TRBV12-3 or TRBV12-4 and TRBJ1-1, with 12 bases fitting TRBD1. The CDR3 protein is CASSPGQGAITEAFF. The DNA of the CDR3 is TGTGCCAGCAGTCCGGGACAGGGGGCGATCACTGAAGCTTTCTTT.